Each of the 20 T cell receptor beta chains below was sequenced from the same sample in a study of monozygotic twins with inflammatory bowel disease. With the 5' RACE reads reprocessed, TCRdb shows one record per CDR3 protein and no DNA. The listing contains about 210,000 distinct CDR3 sequences. The source material was blood. The receptor source for this set is a human donor with ulcerative colitis or Crohn's disease, or a healthy co-twin of an affected twin (not recorded which).

The V gene is TRBV12-3 or TRBV12-4, the J gene TRBJ2-1. The CDR3 contains 11 residues. CDR3 in amino acids: CASSFMNEQFF.

The gene calls are TRBV4-1 and TRBJ2-5; with no DNA, the TCRdb D assignment of TRBD2 cannot be verified. The CDR3 is made up of 16 amino acids. Germline CDR1 MGHRA, CDR2 YSYEKL. The CDR3 spells CASSHVLGSGQETQYF.

CDR3 sequence reads: CASSRGQNFQETQYF. This chain connects TRBV5-4 to TRBJ2-5; TCRdb's D call of TRBD1 is untestable without DNA. The V gene's germline CDR1 is SGHNT and CDR2 YYREEE (reference sequence). The CDR3 runs 15 residues.

The J gene is TRBJ1-5, the V gene TRBV2; without DNA, the TCRdb call of TRBD1 cannot be checked. In germline, CDR1 is SNHLY, CDR2 FYNNEI. The CDR3 loop spans 15 amino acids. The CDR3 loop reads CASQGVGGREQPQHF.

The chain recombines TRBV6-1 with TRBJ2-3; TCRdb indicates TRBD1, and absent DNA this call remains unverified. Germline CDR1 is MNHNS and CDR2 is SASEGT. This CDR3 comprises 17 residues. CDR3 region: CASSVPGQGVRTDTQYF.

J is TRBJ2-1 and V is TRBV11-2; the D call of TRBD1 rests on TCRdb alone, since no DNA is present to check it. Germline V gene data show CDR1 as SGHAT and CDR2 as FQNNGV. The CDR3 sequence is 19 residues long. CDR3 sequence: CASSLRSAGGDRGHKEQFF. The variable domain in full, completed from reference TRBV11-2 and TRBJ2-1, reads EAGVAQSPRYKIIEKRQSVAFWCNPISGHATLYWYQQILGQGPKLLIQFQNNGVVDDSQLPKDRFSAERLKGVDSTLKIQPAKLEDSAVYLCASSLRSAGGDRGHKEQFFGPGTRLTVL.

CDR3 amino acids: CASSPLRDESPLHF. The chain has TRBV3-1 and TRBJ1-6. Germline CDR1 and CDR2: LGHDT and YNNKEL (reference sequence). The length of the CDR3 is 14 residues.

This chain links TRBV6-5 with TRBJ1-1; TCRdb's D call of TRBD1 is untestable without DNA. The CDR3 is 13 residues long. CDR1 and CDR2 (germline): MNHEY, SVGAGI. The CDR3 protein is CASTTSWGTEAFF.

The chain is built from TRBV20-1 and TRBJ2-1; the D gene TCRdb calls, TRBD2, cannot be checked with no DNA. The CDR3 has 14 residues. Germline V gene sequence: CDR1 DFQATT, CDR2 SNEGSKA (reference sequence). CDR3 residues: CSASDSGGLNEQFF.

The gene calls are TRBV20-1 and TRBJ1-2; checking the TCRdb D call of TRBD1 is not possible without DNA. CDR1 DFQATT and CDR2 SNEGSKA come from the germline V gene (reference sequence). This CDR3 contains 12 residues. CDR3 protein: CSAYGQAYGYTF.

The V call is TRBV2, the J call TRBJ1-1; TCRdb proposes TRBD1, but this gene call is untestable without DNA. Germline CDR1 SNHLY, CDR2 FYNNEI. This CDR3 spans 14 amino acids. This CDR3 is CASSVTGIGSEAFF.

The rearrangement joins TRBV11-2 to TRBJ1-2; checking the TCRdb D call of TRBD1 is not possible without DNA. CDR3 length: 15 amino acids. Germline V gene data show CDR1 as SGHAT and CDR2 as FQNNGV. The CDR3 spells CASSLGAGGPYGYTF.

The chain combines TRBV19 with TRBJ2-5; TCRdb selects TRBD2, and the lack of DNA leaves this call unchecked. The CDR3 is made up of 14 amino acids. Germline lookup yields CDR1 LNHDA and CDR2 SQIVND (reference sequence). The CDR3 loop reads CASNNLAGGETQYF.

J is TRBJ1-6 and V is TRBV6-5; TCRdb's D call of TRBD1 is untestable without DNA. The germline gives CDR1 MNHEY, CDR2 SVGAGI. CDR3 length: 14 residues. The CDR3 spells CASSYSGGNSPLHF.

This chain joins TRBV5-1 and TRBJ2-1; the TCRdb D gene call, TRBD1, has no DNA to confirm it. The CDR3 covers 14 residues. Germline V lookup: CDR1 SGHRS, CDR2 YFSETQ. CDR3 residues: CASRPGGADDEQFF. Combining the CDR3 with reference TRBV5-1 and TRBJ2-1 gives the whole variable domain KAGVTQTPRYLIKTRGQQVTLSCSPISGHRSVSWYQQTPGQGLQFLFEYFSETQRNKGNFPGRFSGRQFSNSRSEMNVSTLELGDSALYLCASRPGGADDEQFFGPGTRLTVL.

The rearrangement uses TRBV3-1 and TRBJ2-3; the D call of TRBD1 rests on TCRdb alone, since no DNA is present to check it. This CDR3 is built from 14 residues. Germline CDR1 is LGHDT and CDR2 is YNNKEL (reference sequence). The CDR3 spells CASSEIGGAGTQYF.

The V gene is TRBV24-1, the J gene TRBJ2-7; the D gene TCRdb calls, TRBD1, cannot be checked with no DNA. The CDR3 loop spans 12 amino acids. Germline V CDR1 and CDR2: KGHDR, SFDVKD. This chain's CDR3 is CATTGGYDEQYF.

V usage is TRBV6-5 and J usage is TRBJ2-5. Germline V gene sequence: CDR1 MNHEY, CDR2 SVGAGI. The CDR3 sequence is 11 residues long. The CDR3 sequence is CASNQGETQYF.

This sequence joins TRBV11-1 and TRBJ2-4; the TCRdb D gene call, TRBD1, has no DNA to confirm it. The CDR3 spans 18 residues. From germline, CDR1 is SGHAT and CDR2 FQDESV (reference sequence). The chain's CDR3 is CASSPTYDREGAKNIQYF. Full variable domain (rest looked up from reference TRBV11-1 and TRBJ2-4): EAEVAQSPRYKITEKSQAVAFWCDPISGHATLYWYRQILGQGPELLVQFQDESVVDDSQLPKDRFSAERLKGVDSTLKIQPAELGDSAMYLCASSPTYDREGAKNIQYFGAGTRLSVL.

V usage is TRBV6-5 and J usage is TRBJ2-1. The CDR3 is made up of 15 amino acids. Germline values: CDR1 MNHEY, CDR2 SVGAGI. This CDR3 is CASSYSTSMENEQFF.